This TCR beta chain was profiled in a study of OX40 agonist ivuxolimab in advanced cancers. The overall study: The mean age was approximately 60 years, ranging from about 23 to 79, with 80% to 85% of participants male. Study-wide results and limits: The specificity for antigen of the expanded peripheral T cells was not determined.

The CDR3 loop spans 14 amino acids. Losses at the gene ends were 5 bases for V and 3 bases for J; bases not matched to a gene: 4. In germline, CDR1 is SGDLS, CDR2 YYNGEE. Generated by immunoSEQ multiplex PCR, the TCRdb table keeps only in-frame clones and is missing some. The sample lists tens of thousands of clones, approximately 84% seen once, with approximately 0.44% in the top ten. Regarding this clone: What it binds is unknown.

The sequence was obtained from an adult with an advanced solid tumor such as melanoma, head and neck, liver or kidney cancer. The sequenced sample was CD4+ or CD8+ T cells sorted from blood, obtained in a trial of the OX40 agonist ivuxolimab. The rearrangement joins TRBV9 to TRBJ2-3, with 9 bases identical to TRBD2. The DNA of the CDR3 is TGTGCCAGCAGGCGAGCGGGAGGAACAGATACGCAGTATTTT. Encoded protein: CASRRAGGTDTQYF. The whole variable domain, remainder taken from reference TRBV9 and TRBJ2-3, is DSGVTQTPKHLITATGQRVTLRCSPRSGDLSVYWYQQSLDQGLQFLIQYYNGEERAKGNILERFSAQQFPDLHSELNLSSLELGDSALYFCASRRAGGTDTQYFGPGTRLTVL.